One sample yielded the 24 T cell receptor beta chains listed below, sequenced in a study of T cell changes during pregnancy in multiple sclerosis. Assay used: immunoSEQ multiplex PCR; TCRdb lists only in-frame clones, some missing. The sample lists 35,000 to 40,000 clones, over 85% occurring once. Sequenced here: peripheral blood, sampled in the third trimester of pregnancy. The source is a female donor in good health, enrolled as a control in a pregnancy study.

The rearrangement uses TRBV6-5 and TRBJ1-5; D not resolved. This CDR3 is built from 13 residues. Trimming cost V 6 bases and J 7 bases, with 13 bases left between them. Germline assignment: CDR1 MNHEY and CDR2 SVGAGI. The CDR3 loop is CASRPRVGQPQHF. The CDR3, as DNA: TGTGCCAGCAGGCCCCGTGTTGGCCAGCCCCAGCATTTT.

V gene TRBV5-5 combines with J gene TRBJ1-2; 7 bases are a match to TRBD1. The CDR3 spans 17 residues. With 4 bases clipped from V and 6 bases from J, the junction kept 18 bases outside the gene matches. CDR1 SGHKS and CDR2 YYEKEE come from the germline V gene (reference sequence). Here the CDR3 reads CASSPDRWAGGLHGYTF. The CDR3 region has the DNA TGTGCCAGCAGCCCCGATAGGTGGGCAGGGGGACTCCATGGCTACACCTTC.

The chain links TRBV11-2 to TRBJ2-5; 11 bases line up with TRBD2. V dropped 3 bases and J dropped 5; count of bases not matched to a gene: 5. There are 15 residues in the CDR3. Germline V lookup: CDR1 SGHAT, CDR2 FQNNGV. In DNA form, the CDR3 reads TGTGCCAGCAGCTTGCTAGCGGGAGGTTGGGAGACCCAGTACTTC. It specifies CASSLLAGGWETQYF.

The chain combines TRBV10-3 with TRBJ2-7; 10 nucleotides line up with TRBD2. From germline, CDR1 is ENHRY and CDR2 SYGVKD. The V segment lost 7 bases and the J segment 0 bases; nucleotides outside the gene matches: 3. The CDR3 has 14 residues. CDR3: CAITASGSSYEQYF. The CDR3 DNA sequence: TGTGCCATCACGGCTAGCGGGAGCTCCTACGAGCAGTACTTC.

The chain recombines TRBV27 with TRBJ2-1; tentatively, D is TRBD2 (5 bases). CDR1 and CDR2 (germline): MNHEY, SMNVEV (reference sequence). V was trimmed by 5 bases and J by 2 bases, leaving 16 bases between them. The CDR3 has 16 amino acids. The CDR3 DNA sequence: TGTGCCAGCAGTCGGTCTTCAGGACTTCCCTACAATGAGCAGTTCTTC. Protein product: CASSRSSGLPYNEQFF.

The chain links TRBV30 to TRBJ1-2; 8 bases agree with TRBD1. The CDR3 covers 15 residues. Germline CDR1 is GTSNPN and CDR2 is SVGIG (reference sequence). Germline trimming cut 1 base from V and 2 bases from J; bases unmatched to any gene: 6. CDR3 sequence: CAWSALDRANYGYTF. The CDR3 DNA reads TGTGCCTGGAGTGCCTTGGACAGGGCCAACTATGGCTACACCTTC.

V and J are TRBV13 and TRBJ1-3, with 7 bases that match TRBD1. The CDR3 covers 17 residues. Germline lookup yields CDR1 PRHDT and CDR2 FYEKMQ (reference sequence). The V segment lost 8 bases and the J segment 0 bases; nucleotides outside the gene matches: 13. The CDR3 region has the DNA TGTGCCAGCCGCCTTAGACAGGGCCGGAGCTCTGGAAACACCATATATTTT. The encoded protein is CASRLRQGRSSGNTIYF.

The chain recombines TRBV10-3 with TRBJ2-1; D gene unclear. Trimming left V 4 bases short and J 8 bases short, with 12 bases between. The CDR3 is 13 residues long. CDR1 and CDR2 from the germline V gene are ENHRY and SYGVKD. CDR3 nucleotide sequence: TGTGCCATCAGTGCGGCCCGGGTGGATGAGCAGTTCTTC. Translated, it gives CAISAARVDEQFF.

The chain is built from TRBV7-2 and TRBJ1-2, with D unresolved. CDR1 and CDR2 (germline): SGHTA, FQGNSA. CDR3 size: 11 residues. V was shortened by 6 bases and J by 7 bases, with 9 bases between the two germline ends. The CDR3 DNA follows: TGTGCCAGCAGGGAGGGAGTTGGCTACACCTTC. Encoded protein: CASREGVGYTF.

As for this clone: One junction end does not reproduce the germline sequence, and a read error may be involved. V gene TRBV7-7 combines with J gene TRBJ2-1; 10 bases are a match to TRBD1. Germline V gene sequence: CDR1 SSHAT, CDR2 FNYEAQ (reference sequence). The CDR3 totals 15 residues. The DNA for the CDR3 is TGTGCTAGCAGCGCGCGCCGGGACAGGGGTAATGAGCAGTTCTTC. Protein: CASSARRDRGNEQFF.

The J gene is TRBJ1-3, the V gene TRBV25-1; D remains ambiguous. The CDR3 is 15 amino acids. Looked up from germline, CDR1 is MGHDK and CDR2 is SYGVNS. Trimming removed 6 bases at V and 4 bases at J, with 16 bases between. The CDR3 region has the DNA TGTGCCAGCAGCGTTTCGGTGGGCTACGGAAACACCATATATTTT. Translation gives CASSVSVGYGNTIYF.

V gene TRBV2 combines with J gene TRBJ1-6; D is uncertain. V lost 6 bases to trimming and J lost 17 bases, with 11 bases between them. The CDR3 sequence is 10 residues long. Germline V gene sequence: CDR1 SNHLY, CDR2 FYNNEI. This chain's CDR3 is CASRTVIFHF. In nucleotides, the CDR3 is TGTGCCAGCAGAACAGTCATCTTCCACTTT. Combining the CDR3 with reference TRBV2 and TRBJ1-6 gives the whole variable domain EPEVTQTPSHQVTQMGQEVILRCVPISNHLYFYWYRQILGQKVEFLVSFYNNEISEKSEIFDDQFSVERPDGSNFTLKIRSTKLEDSAMYFCASRTVIFHFGNGTRLTVT.

The V gene is TRBV30, the J gene TRBJ2-5; D not certain. From germline, CDR1 is GTSNPN and CDR2 SVGIG (reference sequence). The CDR3 contains 11 residues. V gave up 0 bases and J gave up 7 bases, with 6 bases separating them. The DNA of the CDR3 is TGTGCCTGGAGTGTATACGGGACCCAGTACTTC. Translation: CAWSVYGTQYF.

The rearrangement joins TRBV11-2 to TRBJ2-5, with 8 bases aligning to TRBD2. This CDR3 comprises 17 residues. Germline values: CDR1 SGHAT, CDR2 FQNNGV. V lost 4 bases, J lost 5 bases, and 15 bases stayed unmatched. The CDR3 sequence: CASSWPDSAGGWETQYF. The CDR3 DNA is TGTGCCAGCAGCTGGCCCGACAGCGCGGGGGGTTGGGAGACCCAGTACTTC.

J is TRBJ2-3 and V is TRBV19, with 8 bases fitting TRBD1. Germline V gives CDR1 LNHDA, CDR2 SQIVND (reference sequence). V gave up 4 bases and J gave up 4 bases; unmatched junction bases: 7. The CDR3 extends over 15 amino acids. The CDR3 DNA reads as TGTGCCAGTAGTAGGGGACAGGAGTATTCAGATACGCAGTATTTT. It specifies CASSRGQEYSDTQYF.

The J gene is TRBJ1-3, the V gene TRBV5-1; D is ambiguous. Trimming pared 3 bases from V and 8 bases from J, leaving 15 bases between. The CDR3 is 14 amino acids. Per germline, CDR1 SGHRS and CDR2 YFSETQ. This chain's CDR3 is CASSSGSSGDTIYF. The CDR3 DNA reads TGCGCCAGCAGCTCGGGGTCGTCCGGGGACACCATATATTTT.

This chain connects TRBV6-4 to TRBJ2-7, with D uncertain. Per germline, CDR1 MRHNA and CDR2 SNTAGT. This CDR3 is built from 15 residues. Trimming removed 10 bases from V and 2 bases from J, with 21 bases in between. The chain's CDR3 is CATPGRLCIAYEQYF. Written as DNA, the CDR3 is TGTGCCACCCCGGGTCGCCTTTGTATAGCCTACGAGCAGTACTTC.

CDR3 nucleotide sequence: TGTGCCAGCAGTGACGGGACAGGCCAGCCCGGGGAGCTGTTTTTT. Translation gives CASSDGTGQPGELFF. The chain couples TRBV6-4 to TRBJ2-2; the match to TRBD1 covers 8 bases. Losses at the gene ends were 2 bases for V and 6 bases for J; bases not matched to a gene: 5. The V gene's germline CDR1 is MRHNA and CDR2 SNTAGT. The CDR3 is 15 residues long.

The chain combines TRBV5-6 with TRBJ2-1, with TRBD2 identical over 10 bases. The CDR3 totals 12 residues. Germline V gene lookup returns CDR1 SGHDT and CDR2 YYEEEE. Losses at the gene ends were 10 bases for V and 10 bases for J; bases not matched to a gene: 8. CDR3 bases: TGTGCCGGCGGGCTAGCGGGAGTGGAGCAGTTCTTC. Residues: CAGGLAGVEQFF.

This rearrangement joins TRBV9 to TRBJ2-3; tentative D call: TRBD1 (5 bases). CDR3 length: 17 residues. Trimming removed 0 bases at V and 0 bases at J, with 14 bases between. CDR1 SGDLS and CDR2 YYNGEE come from the germline V gene. The DNA of the CDR3 is TGTGCCAGCAGCGTAGAGGGGTGGCGTTCTAGCACAGATACGCAGTATTTT. Protein product: CASSVEGWRSSTDTQYF. Full variable domain (remainder filled in from reference TRBV9 and TRBJ2-3): DSGVTQTPKHLITATGQRVTLRCSPRSGDLSVYWYQQSLDQGLQFLIQYYNGEERAKGNILERFSAQQFPDLHSELNLSSLELGDSALYFCASSVEGWRSSTDTQYFGPGTRLTVL.

The chain links TRBV2 to TRBJ2-3; D is undetermined. The CDR3 runs 13 residues. V dropped 7 bases and J dropped 1 base, with 9 bases sitting between them. The germline CDR1 and CDR2 sequences are SNHLY and FYNNEI. In DNA, the CDR3 is TGTGCCAGCAATCCCGTCGGCACAGATACGCAGTATTTT. Its translation: CASNPVGTDTQYF. Complete variable domain (other parts from reference TRBV2 and TRBJ2-3): EPEVTQTPSHQVTQMGQEVILRCVPISNHLYFYWYRQILGQKVEFLVSFYNNEISEKSEIFDDQFSVERPDGSNFTLKIRSTKLEDSAMYFCASNPVGTDTQYFGPGTRLTVL.

Here the CDR3 DNA reads TGTGCCAGCAGCCAAAGGTCAGGACAGGGGTTGAGGATCTACTCGAACACTGAAGCTTTCTTT. Translating it yields CASSQRSGQGLRIYSNTEAFF. The chain links TRBV14 to TRBJ1-1; TRBD1 matches 9 bases. CDR3 length: 21 amino acids. CDR1 and CDR2 from the germline V gene are SGHDN and FVKESK. After removal of 2 bases from V and 1 base from J, the junction contained 20 bases not matched to a gene.

The V call is TRBV7-9, the J call TRBJ2-5; tentatively, D is TRBD2 (5 bases). Trimming cost V 1 base and J 4 bases, with 10 bases left between them. CDR1 is SEHNR, CDR2 FQNEAQ, per germline (reference sequence). CDR3 length: 14 amino acids. As DNA, the CDR3 is TGTGCCAGCAGCTTAGGGATCGGGGTAGAGACCCAGTACTTC. Protein sequence: CASSLGIGVETQYF.

The chain combines TRBV2 with TRBJ2-5; 9 bases agree with TRBD1. With V trimmed by 5 bases and J by 13 bases, 8 bases remained unmatched. CDR1 and CDR2 (germline): SNHLY, FYNNEI. CDR3 length: 12 residues. CDR3 coding DNA: TGTGCCAGCAGTCAGGGACAGGGCGCCCCGTACTTC. It yields the protein CASSQGQGAPYF. Variable domain in full (rest from reference TRBV2 and TRBJ2-5): EPEVTQTPSHQVTQMGQEVILRCVPISNHLYFYWYRQILGQKVEFLVSFYNNEISEKSEIFDDQFSVERPDGSNFTLKIRSTKLEDSAMYFCASSQGQGAPYFGPGTRLLVL.